One and the same sample provided the 9 T cell receptor beta chains below, sequenced in a study of blood T cell repertoires in COVID-19. Assay used: immunoSEQ multiplex PCR; TCRdb lists only in-frame clones, some missing. The table records around 620,000 clones, 70% to 90% of them present only once. The sample was peripheral blood. The receptor source for this set is a woman under 30 with acute or convalescent COVID-19.

This clone has only one observation. V gene TRBV29-1 combines with J gene TRBJ2-2; 9 bases match TRBD2. Germline assignment: CDR1 SQVTM and CDR2 ANQGSEA. The CDR3 loop spans 16 amino acids. The V gene end was trimmed by 0 bases and the J gene end by 1 base; junction bases not matched to a gene: 3. The CDR3 is CSVEDLSGGNTGELFF. The DNA of the CDR3 is TGCAGCGTTGAAGATCTTAGCGGGGGGAACACCGGGGAGCTGTTTTTT.

The sample holds one count of this clone. This chain uses TRBV7-2 with TRBJ1-2; 7 bases agree with TRBD1. V lost 2 bases, J lost 5 bases, and 5 bases stayed unmatched. The CDR3 runs 14 residues. CDR1 is SGHTA, CDR2 FQGNSA, per germline. The CDR3 loop is CASSLTGVVYGYTF. The CDR3 DNA sequence: TGTGCCAGCAGCTTAACAGGGGTGGTTTATGGCTACACCTTC. Full variable domain (missing parts from reference TRBV7-2 and TRBJ1-2): GAGVSQSPSNKVTEKGKDVELRCDPISGHTALYWYRQSLGQGLEFLIYFQGNSAPDKSGLPSDRFSAERTGGSVSTLTIQRTQQEDSAVYLCASSLTGVVYGYTFGSGTRLTVV.

The rearrangement uses TRBV5-1 and TRBJ2-5; 10 bases are a match to TRBD2. The trim removed 6 bases at V and 3 bases at J, leaving 8 bases unmatched. CDR3 length: 15 residues. CDR1 is SGHRS and CDR2 is YFSETQ in the germline V gene. Here the CDR3 reads CASTRAGGPEETQYF. DNA for the CDR3: TGCGCCAGCACCCGAGCGGGGGGGCCAGAAGAGACCCAGTACTTC. Looking up the rest from reference TRBV5-1 and TRBJ2-5 gives the full variable domain: KAGVTQTPRYLIKTRGQQVTLSCSPISGHRSVSWYQQTPGQGLQFLFEYFSETQRNKGNFPGRFSGRQFSNSRSEMNVSTLELGDSALYLCASTRAGGPEETQYFGPGTRLLVL.

This clone has only a few counts. This chain connects TRBV2 to TRBJ1-2; the D gene is possibly TRBD1 (6 bases). With 8 bases removed from V and 12 bases from J, the gap between germline ends came to 13 bases. Germline values: CDR1 SNHLY, CDR2 FYNNEI. This CDR3 is built from 10 residues. The CDR3: CASEGQGHTF. For the CDR3, the DNA is TGTGCCAGCGAGGGGCAGGGGCACACCTTC.

The V and J genes are TRBV7-8 and TRBJ1-2, with D possibly matching TRBD1 (6 bases). Germline CDR1 SGHVS, CDR2 FQNEAQ. Trimming removed 5 bases from V and 0 bases from J, with 31 bases in between. There are 21 residues in the CDR3. CDR3 nucleotides: TGTGCCAGCAGCACCCAGCTCAAGACAGGACCTTTATATCGAGCTAACTATGGCTACACCTTC. This codes for CASSTQLKTGPLYRANYGYTF.

On this clone itself: One end of the junction does not line up with germline, which may come from a read error. The chain employs TRBV27 and TRBJ1-5; no clear D. Germline V gene sequence: CDR1 MNHEY, CDR2 SMNVEV (reference sequence). The CDR3 has 11 residues. CDR3 amino acids: CASSVDHPQHF. The CDR3, as DNA: TGTGCCAGCAGTGTAGATCATCCCCAGCATTTT.

The chain carries TRBV9 and TRBJ1-3; tentatively, D is TRBD1 (5 bases). Germline V gene data show CDR1 as SGDLS and CDR2 as YYNGEE. There are 15 residues in the CDR3. Trimming took off 1 base at V and 2 bases at J, with 10 bases between the two ends. In DNA, the CDR3 is TGTGCCAGCAGCGTAACAGGATTTACTGGAAACACCATATATTTT. Translation: CASSVTGFTGNTIYF. The full variable domain, rest sourced from reference TRBV9 and TRBJ1-3, is DSGVTQTPKHLITATGQRVTLRCSPRSGDLSVYWYQQSLDQGLQFLIQYYNGEERAKGNILERFSAQQFPDLHSELNLSSLELGDSALYFCASSVTGFTGNTIYFGEGSWLTVV.

This chain connects TRBV5-1 to TRBJ1-1; D call uncertain. V was cut by 2 bases and J by 3 bases, with 14 bases left in between. The germline CDR1 and CDR2 sequences are SGHRS and YFSETQ. CDR3 length equals 15 residues. The CDR3 region is CASSLTGEWDTEAFF. The CDR3 coding sequence is TGCGCCAGCAGCTTAACGGGAGAGTGGGACACTGAAGCTTTCTTT.

The J gene is TRBJ2-3, the V gene TRBV5-1; D is uncertain. V gave up 3 bases and J gave up 2 bases, with 19 bases separating them. CDR1 is SGHRS, CDR2 YFSETQ, per germline. CDR3 size: 17 residues. DNA for the CDR3: TGCGCCAGCAGCTCATCGAGGTGGCAGCTAGACACAGATACGCAGTATTTT. The encoded protein is CASSSSRWQLDTDTQYF.